This T cell receptor beta chain stems from a study of T cell changes during pregnancy in multiple sclerosis (dated by TCRdb to about 2019). Looking at the study overall: In women with multiple sclerosis, the researchers looked at how the T cell repertoire shifted as pregnancy progressed.

Of note for this clone: Which antigen it targets is not known. Base qualities are not recorded, but no much larger clone differs from it by a single base.

The library was prepared using the immunoSEQ multiplex PCR assay. TCRdb limited this immuneACCESS table to in-frame rearrangements with V and J called. A share of clones is missing; checked studies link under half to unresolved V genes, and the rest is unexplained. The sample contains some 40,000 clones, around 93% of them found a single time. Roughly 0.4% of the sample is taken by the ten largest. The sample was CD4+ T cells from peripheral blood mononuclear cells, taken in the first trimester of pregnancy. The receptor's source is a female donor with multiple sclerosis, enrolled in a pregnancy study.

The DNA is as follows: TGTGCCAGCAGTGACAGGGGGCGACCGGAAGCTTTCTTT. Its protein is CASSDRGRPEAFF. The chain uses TRBV2 and TRBJ1-1; TRBD1 fits 8 bases in the junction. Germline trimming: 3 bases from V, 8 bases from J; junction bases outside gene matches: 5. The CDR3 has 13 amino acids, counting the end cysteine and phenylalanine. Left in the record is the CDR3 DNA by itself, 39 bases read in frame from the first base. Looking up the germline V gene yields CDR1 SNHLY and CDR2 FYNNEI.